The clone carrying this T cell receptor (beta chain) occurred a few times. Its antigen is undetermined. TCRdb re-called the RT-PCR reads with MiXCR, one entry per CDR3 protein. Of around 850,000 distinct CDR3 sequences detected, approximately 17% appear once; the ten largest clones hold approximately 11%. The sample belongs to a study of response to subunit inactivated influenza vaccine. Regarding the study as a whole: There was a suggestion from the authors that each seasonal influenza vaccination recruits few new T cells.

The CDR3 covers 13 residues. V lost 4 bases, J lost 4 bases, and 10 bases lay in between. The V gene's germline CDR1 is MGHDK and CDR2 SYGVNS. This receptor was taken from a man between 45 and 60 years old who received an inactivated influenza vaccine. The material sequenced was PBMCs from blood, taken around 5 days after vaccination. The chain combines TRBV25-1 with TRBJ2-5; D possibly corresponds to TRBD2 (6 bases). In DNA form, the CDR3 reads TGTGCCAGCAGTGGGGCCGGGAGAGAGACCCAGTACTTC. This gives the protein CASSGAGRETQYF.